This T cell receptor (beta chain) is drawn from a study of blood T cells in healthy people across ages. The CDR3 sequence is 11 residues long. Germline CDR1 reads DFQATT; CDR2 reads SNEGSKA (reference sequence). V dropped 4 bases and J dropped 8 bases, with 11 bases sitting between them. In its sample, this clonotype was seen a few times. Its antigen is currently unknown. A sample-barcoded 5' primer and a J-beta primer mix were used in a second PCR of about 6 to 12 cycles. TCRdb redid the calling of the 5' RACE reads with MiXCR, one entry per CDR3 protein. The sample has more than 800,000 distinct CDR3 sequences; more than 25% are singletons. Overall study findings and caveats: Since the PBMCs were unsorted, naive and antigen-experienced cells could not be conclusively compared.

This clonotype was sampled from a woman over 75 in good health. The V and J genes are TRBV20-1 and TRBJ1-2, with D unclear. The sample consisted of blood. The DNA of the CDR3 is TGCAGTGCTACGAGGGAATGGGGCTACACCTTC. Translated: CSATREWGYTF.